The present T cell receptor beta chain was sequenced within a study of T cells in Graves' hyperthyroidism and ophthalmopathy (dated by TCRdb to the late 2010s). Describing the broader study: Peripheral blood samples were taken at initial diagnosis, before any treatment was given. A discovery cohort of about a hundred patients, 43 with Graves' ophthalmopathy and 55 to 60 with stable Graves' hyperthyroidism, was used to find distinguishing TCR V-J signatures. Prospective prediction of ophthalmopathy was tested in an independent validation cohort of 18 to 20 hyperthyroidism patients and some 17 patients who later progressed to ophthalmopathy. For training and testing, the 100 or so patients in the discovery cohort were randomly divided in a 7:3 ratio. In more than 5 Graves' hyperthyroidism patients, the study also compared T-cell repertoires from thyroid tissue with T-cell repertoires from blood. Once sampling was done, hyperthyroidism patients were given methimazole at a starting dose of 30 mg daily, whereas ophthalmopathy patients were given high-dose intravenous methylprednisolone. TCR Vbeta CDR3 sequencing of fewer than 150 peripheral blood samples (roughly 43 ophthalmopathy, 70 to 85 hyperthyroidism and some 17 progressor patients) is reported in the paper. The research as a whole found: In cross-validation, a model built on a 13 V-J signature told ophthalmopathy apart from stable hyperthyroidism with less than 90% sensitivity and 81% to 82% specificity, and in testing the same model reached 80%/75%. Most expanded thyroid clonotypes (frequency above 0.001) were also detected in blood, suggesting blood repertoires may reflect thyroid immune responses. In validation, progression to ophthalmopathy was predicted by the model with 70.59% sensitivity and 72.22% specificity, a median of roughly 6.4 months before onset. Sample size was not statistically predetermined, and blinding of investigators to group allocation was not performed.

A patient counted as having stable Graves' hyperthyroidism if no progression to ophthalmopathy occurred over 18 months of follow-up. Hyperthyroidism patients were newly diagnosed, had a disease duration of under 2 months, and were aged 18 to 65 years. Patients with uncontrolled infections, other autoimmune diseases, pregnancy or lactation were excluded. Diagnoses were established on the basis of clinical symptoms, serum thyroxine and TRAb, thyroid ultrasound, and orbital computed tomography. PBMCs were separated from roughly 10 ml of fresh peripheral blood using Ficoll-Paque density gradient centrifugation. Total RNA was extracted using Trizol reagent, and RNA quality was assessed on an Agilent 2100 Bioanalyzer. Amplification of TCR beta CDR3 regions was carried out from RNA transcripts. The first round of RT-PCR for the TCR CDR3 was performed with the HTBI primer set and the Qiagen OneStep RT-PCR kit. A second multiplex PCR round built the libraries, followed by size selection and purification. Paired-end sequencing of the libraries was performed with 100 bp reads on an Illumina HiSeq2000. Concerning the study's data processing: SOAPnuke was used to process the raw data, with reads discarded if the reads contained adapters or uncalled bases, had a mean Phred below 15, or lacked an exact constant-primer or identifier match. High-quality paired reads were merged with COPE v1.2.5, and unique nucleotide sequences were defined as clonotypes. MiTCR v1.1 was used to align the clonotypes against IMGT TRBV, TRBD and TRBJ reference segments. Only V-J combinations with frequency above 0.0001, covering approximately 99% of repertoires, were analysed. A TCS score was defined as the ratio of F50 (clonal expansion) to E x V (chaos), with BLOSUM62-based TCRdist applied between CDR3 peptides within each V-J. Welch's t-statistics and random forest reduced fewer than 600 V-J features to around 14, which were used in a naive Bayes classifier (R e1071). The public reads were reprocessed in TCRdb via fastp at Q25 and MiXCR, keeping in-frame beta chains. Identical CDR3 proteins give one entry, which carries the most common genes and DNA. It is TCRdb's table, rather than the study itself, that gives the V and J calls and clone size. The sample table shows 550,000 to 800,000 distinct CDR3 sequences, and about 15% are seen once. Under 8.5% of the sample rests with the top ten.

CDR1 and CDR2 are read off the germline V gene (reference sequence) as GTSNPN and SVGIG. From cysteine to phenylalanine, the CDR3 is 15 amino acids long. Just the 45-base CDR3 DNA is kept, in frame starting at base 1. Germline trimming: 3 bases from V, 5 bases from J; junction bases outside gene matches: 8. On this clonotype itself: Its antigen remains undetermined. Base qualities are not provided; no much larger clone lies one nucleotide away.

The sequenced sample consisted of blood. Rearrangement joined TRBV30 to TRBJ2-1, and TRBD1 aligns with 9 junction nucleotides. The TCR was taken from a man younger than 35 with Graves' hyperthyroidism. The sequenced DNA: TGTGCCTGGAGCCAGGGACAGGGAAGACACAATGAGCAGTTCTTC. Its product reads: CAWSQGQGRHNEQFF. Full variable domain (CDR3 extended with the reference TRBV30 and TRBJ2-1 proteins): SQTIHQWPATLVQPVGSPLSLECTVEGTSNPNLYWYRQAAGRGLQLLFYSVGIGQISSEVPQNLSASRPQDRQFILSSKKLLLSDSGFYLCAWSQGQGRHNEQFFGPGTRLTVL.